This T cell receptor beta chain was documented in a study of spatial heterogeneity in lung cancer. Study-wide context: There were consistently more beta-chain sequences detected than alpha-chain sequences. TCR and UMI combinations that were unique each appeared, on average, more than ten times in raw reads. Study results and limitations: Intratumoral expanded alpha and beta TCR counts were found to track tumor mutation counts.

This sample's time point: sample taken at primary tumor resection. The study sequenced unsorted whole RNA from tumor, nontumor lung or frozen PBMC. The study tagged each TCR cDNA molecule with a unique molecular identifier. MiXCR, run by TCRdb on the 5' RACE reads, gives a single entry per CDR3 protein. The profile shows 15,000 to 20,000 distinct CDR3 sequences, more than 6.5% of them singletons. This clonotype came up many times. What it binds is not known. This receptor was obtained from a female donor with early-stage non-small cell lung cancer. This specimen consisted of lung tumor tissue, obtained at surgery.

For the CDR3, the DNA is TGTGCCAGCAGTGAGCGGGGGGGCCCAGATACGCAGTATTTT. It specifies CASSERGGPDTQYF. The chain uses TRBV6-4 and TRBJ2-3, with 9 positions matching TRBD2. J lost 4 bases, V lost 3 bases, and 2 bases had no gene match. Germline CDR1 is MRHNA and CDR2 is SNTAGT. CDR3 length: 14 amino acids.